Listed here are 4 T cell receptor beta chains from one sample, sequenced in a study of shared clonotypes between healthy human individuals. Produced via immunoSEQ multiplex PCR; TCRdb's table is partial and in-frame only. Among approximately 2,000,000 clones listed, approximately 92% were seen once. Naive CD8 isolation took CD45RO-negative cells positively selected for CCR7 and excluded terminally differentiated effector memory CD45RA+ cells. Sequences were obtained from naive CD8+ T cells from PBMCs. The source is a man between 18 and 29 years old in good health. Some clones in this sample may be carry-over from other donors' samples.

The rearrangement uses TRBV29-1 and TRBJ1-2; no firm D call. The germline V gene encodes CDR1 SQVTM and CDR2 ANQGSEA. V was shortened by 6 bases and J by 5 bases, with 22 bases between the two germline ends. The CDR3 spans 15 residues. The CDR3 here is CSVAGSSLSGYGYTF. CDR3 nucleotide sequence: TGCAGCGTCGCTGGGAGCTCCCTCAGTGGTTATGGCTACACCTTC.

V is TRBV27 and J is TRBJ2-2, with D possibly TRBD1 on 5 matching bases. CDR3 length: 13 residues. Germline loops: CDR1 MNHEY, CDR2 SMNVEV (reference sequence). V was trimmed by 8 bases and J by 6 bases, leaving 13 bases between them. The CDR3 loop is CASGPLGAGELFF. In nucleotides, the CDR3 is TGTGCCAGCGGCCCCTTAGGGGCCGGGGAGCTGTTTTTT.

The gene calls are TRBV11-1 and TRBJ1-1; D unclear. CDR3 length equals 13 residues. The V gene lost 2 bases and the J gene lost 3 bases, with 7 bases spanning the gap. Germline CDR1 is SGHAT and CDR2 is FQDESV (reference sequence). In nucleotides, the CDR3 is TGTGCCAGCAGCTTACTCGAGGACACTGAAGCTTTCTTT. Residues: CASSLLEDTEAFF.

The chain is built from TRBV5-8 and TRBJ2-1; D is possibly TRBD1 or TRBD2 (5 bases each). CDR1 and CDR2 (germline): SGHTS, YDEGEE. The V and J ends lost 5 bases and 8 bases respectively, with 17 bases between them. The CDR3 consists of 14 residues. Here the CDR3 reads CASRFPGPGDEQFF. CDR3 coding DNA: TGTGCCAGCAGGTTTCCGGGGCCGGGCGATGAGCAGTTCTTC.